The entry below gives a single TCR beta chain sequence along with its context. Antigen specificity is unknown. Researchers ran the PCR with 60 Vbeta and 13 Jbeta primers. Produced via immunoSEQ multiplex PCR; TCRdb's table is partial and in-frame only. The sample lists roughly 130,000 clones; less than 85% were seen once. The CDR3 contains 14 residues. V lost 6 bases, J lost 6 bases, and 18 bases lay in between. Germline V gene data show CDR1 as MNHEY and CDR2 as SMNVEV (reference sequence). The sample originates from a study of cytomegalovirus exposure and HLA in healthy donors. The donors (healthy individuals) were bone marrow donors. Overall study results and limits: A previous analysis found most TCR beta V segments productive roughly 87% or roughly 30% of the time.

This chain links TRBV27 with TRBJ2-7; D might be TRBD1 (5 bases). The sequencing sample was made of PBMCs. The receptor was derived from a man under 40 in good health and CMV-seronegative. In DNA, the CDR3 is TGTGCCAGCAGCCCCCCCCCGGCAGGGCGCGAGCAGTACTTC. Translated, it gives CASSPPPAGREQYF.